This entry lists 23 T cell receptor beta chains sequenced from one sample in a study of breast tumors, draining lymph nodes, adjacent tissues. TCRdb reprocessed the multiplex PCR reads with MiXCR, giving one entry per CDR3 protein. The sample carries fewer than 250,000 distinct CDR3 sequences, about 32% recorded once. The lymph nodes were axillary draining lymph nodes from breast cancer patients. The sample was axillary lymph node tissue. These receptors were obtained from a female donor with breast cancer. Some clones in this sample may be carry-over from other donors' samples.

This clonotype appeared many times. The rearrangement uses TRBV19 and TRBJ1-5; TRBD1 might be the D (6 bases). The germline V and J ends were trimmed by 7 bases and 7 bases, with 17 bases remaining between them. The CDR3 contains 14 residues. Germline CDR1 and CDR2: LNHDA and SQIVND (reference sequence). As DNA, the CDR3 is TGTGCCAGTAAAAAACAGGGAGGAGGCCAGCCCCAGCATTTT. It yields the protein CASKKQGGGQPQHF.

This clonotype was counted many times. The chain links TRBV30 to TRBJ2-5; D remains unclear. Germline assignment: CDR1 GTSNPN and CDR2 SVGIG (reference sequence). The CDR3 has 14 amino acids. V lost 0 bases and J lost 5, with 13 bases in between. CDR3: CAWSVSKVGETQYF. The CDR3 bases are TGTGCCTGGAGTGTATCTAAAGTTGGGGAGACCCAGTACTTC.

This clonotype was seen ten or more times. V usage is TRBV7-9 and J usage is TRBJ1-1; 8 nucleotides line up with TRBD1. Germline trimming cut 5 bases from V and 5 bases from J; bases unmatched to any gene: 4. The CDR3 totals 13 residues. Germline CDR1 is SEHNR and CDR2 is FQNEAQ (reference sequence). CDR3 bases: TGTGCCAGCAGCCAGACAGGGGATACTGAAGCTTTCTTT. Translation: CASSQTGDTEAFF.

This clonotype occurred a few times. With a much larger clone just one base away, this may be a read error. This chain connects TRBV5-4 to TRBJ2-5, with D perhaps TRBD2 (5 bases). The V end lost 4 bases, the J end lost 5 bases, and 21 bases lay between the germline ends. Germline assignment: CDR1 SGHNT and CDR2 YYREEE (reference sequence). The CDR3 covers 16 residues. The CDR3 region has the DNA TGTGCCAGCAGCCCAGGCTCAACCAAGTCGGGGGAGACCCAGTACTTC. Encoded protein: CASSPGSTKSGETQYF.

This chain joins TRBV7-8 and TRBJ1-5; weak D call: TRBD1 (5 bases). The CDR3 length is 16 residues. The germline CDR1 and CDR2 sequences are SGHVS and FQNEAQ. The V and J ends lost 5 bases and 11 bases respectively, with 25 bases between them. CDR3 protein: CASSPGTGLSQETQHF. CDR3 bases: TGTGCCAGCAGCCCCGGGACGGGGCTAAGCCAAGAGACCCAGCATTTT. The full variable domain, with the rest looked up from reference TRBV7-8 and TRBJ1-5, is GAGVSQSPRYKVAKRGQDVALRCDPISGHVSLFWYQQALGQGPEFLTYFQNEAQLDKSGLPSDRFFAERPEGSVSTLKIQRTQQEDSAVYLCASSPGTGLSQETQHFGDGTRLSIL.

This clonotype came up once. It is unclear where the CDR3 begins or ends on the DNA, so no DNA is shown, and the CDR3 is as TCRdb lists it. The CDR3 sequence is CSGPGTPPTSSTSGRGGELFF. The rearrangement links TRBV20-1 to TRBJ2-2; the DNA was not compared with TRBD2, the D call given in the table. The CDR3 length equals 21 residues, ends included. In germline, CDR1 is DFQATT, CDR2 SNEGSKA (reference sequence).

The table lists this clonotype with many counts. One end of the junction fails to match germline, which may point to a read error. DNA for the CDR3: TGTGCCAGCAGCCTATCCAGGTGGGGAGAGACCCAGTCCTTC. This translates into CASSLSRWGETQSF. J is TRBJ2-5 and V is TRBV14; TRBD2 might be the D (5 bases). The CDR3 length is 14 residues. Looked up from germline, CDR1 is SGHDN and CDR2 is FVKESK.

This clonotype was recorded at least ten times. The V call is TRBV13, the J call TRBJ1-3; no firm D call. In germline, CDR1 is PRHDT, CDR2 FYEKMQ (reference sequence). The CDR3 sequence is 13 residues long. Trimming shortened V by 5 bases and J by 4 bases, and 9 bases separated the two germline ends. CDR3 sequence reads: CASSRSGGNTIYF. In DNA, the CDR3 is TGTGCCAGCAGCAGATCCGGGGGAAACACCATATATTTT.

This clonotype was observed a handful of times. A much larger clone sits a single nucleotide away, making a read error possible. The chain is built from TRBV5-8 and TRBJ2-5; 7 nucleotides line up with TRBD2. Germline V gives CDR1 SGHTS, CDR2 YDEGEE. The CDR3 length is 14 residues. Trimming at V came to 5 bases and at J to 4 bases, leaving 8 bases not matched to a gene. For the CDR3, the DNA is TGTGCCAGCAGGGGGCTAGCGGCAGGAGAGACCCAGTACTTC. Translation gives CASRGLAAGETQYF.

CDR3 sequence (DNA): TGTGCCAGCAGCCGTGGACAGGGAAGGAACTTGCGTGCGGGGAACACCATATATTTT. Translation: CASSRGQGRNLRAGNTIYF. The chain uses TRBV11-1 and TRBJ1-3, with 8 bases aligning to TRBD1. The CDR3 extends over 19 amino acids. Germline assignment: CDR1 SGHAT and CDR2 FQDESV (reference sequence). Trimming at V came to 5 bases and at J to 7 bases, leaving 22 bases not matched to a gene. The full variable domain, rest sourced from reference TRBV11-1 and TRBJ1-3, is EAEVAQSPRYKITEKSQAVAFWCDPISGHATLYWYRQILGQGPELLVQFQDESVVDDSQLPKDRFSAERLKGVDSTLKIQPAELGDSAMYLCASSRGQGRNLRAGNTIYFGEGSWLTVV.

The CDR3 region is CASSDDRDNSPLHF. The DNA for the CDR3 is TGTGCCAGCAGTGACGACAGAGACAATTCACCCCTCCACTTT. This sequence joins TRBV6-4 and TRBJ1-6; D perhaps matches TRBD1 (5 bases). The CDR3 length is 14 residues. Germline V lookup: CDR1 MRHNA, CDR2 SNTAGT. V was trimmed by 2 bases and J by 7 bases, leaving 9 bases between them.

This clonotype has at least ten counts. The V and J genes are TRBV5-1 and TRBJ1-4, with D uncertain. Germline V gene sequence: CDR1 SGHRS, CDR2 YFSETQ. V was cut by 0 bases and J by 7 bases, with 13 bases left in between. This CDR3 comprises 15 residues. The CDR3 DNA reads as TGCGCCAGCAGCTTGGAAACCGGGCTCGGTGAAAAACTGTTTTTT. Amino acids: CASSLETGLGEKLFF.

This clonotype showed up many times. This rearrangement joins TRBV5-5 to TRBJ1-5, with D unresolved. Germline CDR1 is SGHKS and CDR2 is YYEKEE (reference sequence). Trimming removed 2 bases from V and 2 bases from J, with 8 bases in between. This CDR3 region has 14 residues. The CDR3 reads CASSLDPGNQPQHF. As DNA, the CDR3 is TGTGCCAGCAGCTTAGACCCCGGCAATCAGCCCCAGCATTTT.

A few counts support this clonotype. This could be a read error, since a much larger clone is one nucleotide away. Here the CDR3 DNA reads TGTGCCAGCAGTCACACAGGGGGCGCGGGGCAGCCCCAGCATTTT. It translates to CASSHTGGAGQPQHF. V and J are TRBV6-5 and TRBJ1-5, with 9 bases matching TRBD1. Germline loops: CDR1 MNHEY, CDR2 SVGAGI. CDR3 length: 15 amino acids. V lost 5 bases to trimming and J lost 7 bases; unmatched junction nucleotides: 9.

The V gene is TRBV5-1, the J gene TRBJ2-7; D ambiguous. Trimming cost V 4 bases and J 2 bases, with 19 bases left between them. The CDR3 has 16 residues. The germline V gene has CDR1 SGHRS and CDR2 YFSETQ. CDR3 loop: CASSQGPEPPPYEQYF. DNA for the CDR3: TGCGCCAGCAGCCAAGGCCCGGAACCTCCACCCTACGAGCAGTACTTC.

Worth noting for this clonotype: A single base separates this from a much larger clone, so it may be a read error. CDR3 sequence: CASSPRTKEIQYF. CDR3 in DNA: TGCGCCAGCAGCCCGCGGACTAAAGAGATCCAGTACTTC. This chain uses TRBV4-3 with TRBJ2-5, with D possibly matching TRBD2 (6 bases). Germline lookup yields CDR1 LGHNA and CDR2 YSLEER. CDR3 size: 13 residues.

This chain joins TRBV7-9 and TRBJ2-1, with 7 bases identical to TRBD2. The germline CDR1 and CDR2 sequences are SEHNR and FQNEAQ (reference sequence). V trimming: 1 base; J trimming: 12 bases; junction bases outside the gene matches: 9. The CDR3 loop spans 14 amino acids. CDR3 nucleotide sequence: TGTGCCAGCAGCTTAGGGGGGGGGGGGGGGGGGCAGTTCTTC. Protein: CASSLGGGGGGQFF.

Details on this clonotype: A single base separates this from a much larger clone, so it may be a read error. This chain links TRBV6-6 with TRBJ1-3; D is perhaps TRBD1 (6 bases). The CDR3 length is 16 residues. Trimming took 5 bases from V and 2 from J, leaving 16 bases between them. Per the germline V gene, CDR1 is MNHNY and CDR2 is SVGAGI (reference sequence). This CDR3 is CASSTGRGAAGNTIYF. The CDR3 bases are TGTGCCAGCAGTACGGGACGGGGGGCGGCTGGAAACACCATATATTTT.

The table lists this clonotype with many counts. The rearrangement uses TRBV3-1 and TRBJ2-7, with D unresolved. V was clipped by 2 bases and J by 3 bases, with 5 bases between them. Germline V CDR1 and CDR2: LGHDT, YNNKEL (reference sequence). The length of the CDR3 is 12 residues. Here the CDR3 reads CASSQRVYEQYF. The CDR3 bases are TGTGCCAGCAGCCAACGGGTCTACGAGCAGTACTTC.

The rearrangement uses TRBV2 and TRBJ1-2; D remains unclear. The CDR3 has 11 amino acids. Germline CDR1 reads SNHLY; CDR2 reads FYNNEI. The V end was cut by 2 bases, the J end by 6 bases, with 4 bases between. CDR3 DNA sequence: TGTGCCAGCAGTGAATCTAATGGCTACACCTTC. Encoded protein: CASSESNGYTF.

This clonotype was detected ten times or more. CDR3 in amino acids: CASSLKSGRATGELFF. The DNA of the CDR3 is TGCGCCAGCAGCTTGAAAAGCGGGAGGGCCACCGGGGAGCTGTTTTTT. This sequence joins TRBV5-1 and TRBJ2-2; 10 nucleotides align to TRBD2. V shed 1 base, J shed 4 bases, and the junction held 4 bases outside the gene matches. The germline gives CDR1 SGHRS, CDR2 YFSETQ. The CDR3 totals 16 residues.

This clonotype came up many times. The gene calls are TRBV5-5 and TRBJ1-5, with 9 bases matching TRBD1. V lost 3 bases and J lost 2; bases outside the gene matches: 6. This CDR3 spans 16 amino acids. CDR1 is SGHKS, CDR2 YYEKEE, per germline (reference sequence). The CDR3 reads CASSSHRDRGNQPQHF. The CDR3, as DNA: TGTGCCAGCAGCTCGCACCGGGACAGGGGCAATCAGCCCCAGCATTTT. The full variable domain, completed using reference TRBV5-5 and TRBJ1-5, is DAGVTQSPTHLIKTRGQQVTLRCSPISGHKSVSWYQQVLGQGPQFIFQYYEKEERGRGNFPDRFSARQFPNYSSELNVNALLLGDSALYLCASSSHRDRGNQPQHFGDGTRLSIL.

The sample holds many counts of this clonotype. Relative to the germline gene, one junction end is altered; a read error may explain this. The chain couples TRBV6-5 to TRBJ2-3; D remains ambiguous. CDR3 size: 16 residues. CDR1 is MNHEY, CDR2 SVGAGI, per germline. This CDR3 is CASSHSNWGSRDTQYF. The DNA for the CDR3 is TGTGCCAGCAGTCACTCGAATTGGGGTAGTAGGGATACGCAGTATTTT.